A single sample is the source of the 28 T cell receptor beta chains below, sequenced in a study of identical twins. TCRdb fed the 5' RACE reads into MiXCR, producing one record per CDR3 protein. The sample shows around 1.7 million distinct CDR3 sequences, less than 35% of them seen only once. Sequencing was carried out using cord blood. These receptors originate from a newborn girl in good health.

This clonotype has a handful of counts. The CDR3 region has the DNA TGTGCCAGCAGTTACTTCCAGGGTGCTAATGAAAAACTGTTTTTT. Its protein is CASSYFQGANEKLFF. This chain uses TRBV6-5 with TRBJ1-4; possible D gene TRBD1, 5 bases. Germline lookup yields CDR1 MNHEY and CDR2 SVGAGI. The CDR3 extends over 15 amino acids. Trimming cost V 1 base and J 3 bases, with 9 bases left between them.

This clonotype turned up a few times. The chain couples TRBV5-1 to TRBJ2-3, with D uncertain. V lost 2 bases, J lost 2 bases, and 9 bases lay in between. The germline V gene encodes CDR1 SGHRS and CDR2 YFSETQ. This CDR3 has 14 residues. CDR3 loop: CASSFEAITDTQYF. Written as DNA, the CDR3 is TGCGCCAGCAGCTTTGAAGCTATCACAGATACGCAGTATTTT.

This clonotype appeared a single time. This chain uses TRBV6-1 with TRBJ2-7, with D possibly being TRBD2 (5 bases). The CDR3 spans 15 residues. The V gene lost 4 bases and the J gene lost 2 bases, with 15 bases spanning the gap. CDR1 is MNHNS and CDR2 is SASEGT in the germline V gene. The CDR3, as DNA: TGTGCCAGCAGTGCGCTGGTGGGAGCCACCTACGAGCAGTACTTC. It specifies CASSALVGATYEQYF.

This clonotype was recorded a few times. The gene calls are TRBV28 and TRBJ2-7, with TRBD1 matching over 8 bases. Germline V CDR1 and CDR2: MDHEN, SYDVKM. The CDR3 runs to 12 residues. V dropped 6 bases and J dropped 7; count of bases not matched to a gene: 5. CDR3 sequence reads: CASRGQEGEQYF. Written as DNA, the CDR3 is TGTGCCAGCAGGGGACAGGAGGGTGAGCAGTACTTC.

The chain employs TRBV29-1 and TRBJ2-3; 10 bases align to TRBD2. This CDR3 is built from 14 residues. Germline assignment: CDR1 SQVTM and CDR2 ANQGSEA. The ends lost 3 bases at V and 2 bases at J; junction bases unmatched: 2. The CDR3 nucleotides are TGCAGCGTTGACAGCGGGAGGGCCACAGATACGCAGTATTTT. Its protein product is CSVDSGRATDTQYF.

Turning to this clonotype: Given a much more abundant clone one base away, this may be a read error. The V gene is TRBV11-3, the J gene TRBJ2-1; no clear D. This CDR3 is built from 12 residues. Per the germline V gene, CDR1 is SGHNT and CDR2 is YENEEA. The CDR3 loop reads CVSSLAHNEQFF. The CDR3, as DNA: TGTGTCAGCAGCTTAGCCCACAATGAGCAGTTCTTC.

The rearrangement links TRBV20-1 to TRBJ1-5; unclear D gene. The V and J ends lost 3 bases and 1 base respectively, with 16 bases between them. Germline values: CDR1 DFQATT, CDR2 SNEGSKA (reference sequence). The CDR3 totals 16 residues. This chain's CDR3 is CSASAPRSLSNQPQHF. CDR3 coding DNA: TGCAGTGCTAGTGCCCCTCGGAGTTTGAGCAATCAGCCCCAGCATTTT.

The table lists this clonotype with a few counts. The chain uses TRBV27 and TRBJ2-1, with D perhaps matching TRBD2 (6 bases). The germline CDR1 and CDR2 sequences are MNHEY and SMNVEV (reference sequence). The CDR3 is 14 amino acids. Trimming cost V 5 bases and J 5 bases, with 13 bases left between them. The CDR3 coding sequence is TGTGCCAGCAGTCCCCGACTAGTCCACAATGAGCAGTTCTTC. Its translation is CASSPRLVHNEQFF.

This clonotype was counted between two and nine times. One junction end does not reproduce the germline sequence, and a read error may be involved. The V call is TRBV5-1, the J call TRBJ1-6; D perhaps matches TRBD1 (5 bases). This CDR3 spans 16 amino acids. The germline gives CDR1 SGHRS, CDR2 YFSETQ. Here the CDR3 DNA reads TGCACCAGCAGCTTGGCCGGAGGGGCCTATAATTCACCCCTCCACTTT. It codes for CTSSLAGGAYNSPLHF.

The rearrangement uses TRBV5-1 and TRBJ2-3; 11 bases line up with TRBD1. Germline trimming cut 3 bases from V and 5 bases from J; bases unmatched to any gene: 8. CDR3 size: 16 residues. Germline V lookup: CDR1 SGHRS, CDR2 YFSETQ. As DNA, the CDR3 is TGCGCCAGCAGCTGGCGGACAGGGGGCTTAGTAGATACGCAGTATTTT. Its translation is CASSWRTGGLVDTQYF.

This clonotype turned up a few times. Written as DNA, the CDR3 is TGTGCCAGCAGTGATGTTACATACAATGAGCAGTTCTTC. It translates to CASSDVTYNEQFF. The chain uses TRBV2 and TRBJ2-1; D is undetermined. The V and J ends lost 3 bases and 4 bases respectively, with 7 bases between them. The CDR3 spans 13 residues. CDR1 and CDR2 from the germline V gene are SNHLY and FYNNEI.

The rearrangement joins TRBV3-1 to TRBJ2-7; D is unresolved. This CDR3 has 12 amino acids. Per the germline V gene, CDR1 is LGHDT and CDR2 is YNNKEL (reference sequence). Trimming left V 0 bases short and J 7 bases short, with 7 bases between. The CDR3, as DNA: TGTGCCAGCAGCCAAGAGATGTGGGAGCAGTACTTC. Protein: CASSQEMWEQYF.

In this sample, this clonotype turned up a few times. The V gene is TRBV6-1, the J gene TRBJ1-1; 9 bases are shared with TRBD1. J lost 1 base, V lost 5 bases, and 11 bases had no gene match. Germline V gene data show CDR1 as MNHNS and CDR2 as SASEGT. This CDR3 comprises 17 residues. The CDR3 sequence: CASSKYPLQGANTEAFF. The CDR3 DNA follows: TGTGCCAGCAGTAAATACCCCTTACAGGGGGCGAACACTGAAGCTTTCTTT.

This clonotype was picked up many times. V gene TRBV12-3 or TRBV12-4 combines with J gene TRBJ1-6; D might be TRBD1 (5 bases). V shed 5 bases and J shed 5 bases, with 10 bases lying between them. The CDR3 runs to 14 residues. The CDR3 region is CASSPGRNNSPLHF. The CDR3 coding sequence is TGTGCCAGCAGTCCGGGACGGAATAATTCACCCCTCCACTTT.

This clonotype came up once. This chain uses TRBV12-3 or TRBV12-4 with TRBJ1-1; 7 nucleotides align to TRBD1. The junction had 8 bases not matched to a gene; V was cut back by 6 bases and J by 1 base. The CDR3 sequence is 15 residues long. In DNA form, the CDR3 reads TGTGCCAGCAGAATGCCTCGGGACAGGAACACTGAAGCTTTCTTT. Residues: CASRMPRDRNTEAFF.

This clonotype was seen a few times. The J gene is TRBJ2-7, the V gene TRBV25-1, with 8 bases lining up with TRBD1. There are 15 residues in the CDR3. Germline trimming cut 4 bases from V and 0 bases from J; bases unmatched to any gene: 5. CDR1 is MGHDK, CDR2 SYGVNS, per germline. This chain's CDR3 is CASSVQDRASYEQYF. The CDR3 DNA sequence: TGTGCCAGCAGTGTACAGGACAGGGCCTCCTACGAGCAGTACTTC.

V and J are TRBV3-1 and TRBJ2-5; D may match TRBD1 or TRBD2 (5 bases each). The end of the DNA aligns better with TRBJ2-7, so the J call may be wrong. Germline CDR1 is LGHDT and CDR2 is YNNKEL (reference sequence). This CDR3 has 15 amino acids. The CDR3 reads CASSQVTGAAYEQYF. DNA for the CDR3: TGTGCCAGCAGCCAAGTTACCGGGGCGGCATACGAGCAGTACTTC.

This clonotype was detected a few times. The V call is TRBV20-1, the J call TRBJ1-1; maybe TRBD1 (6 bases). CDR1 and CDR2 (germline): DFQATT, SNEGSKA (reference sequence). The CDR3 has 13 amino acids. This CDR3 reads CSGTGILKTEAFF. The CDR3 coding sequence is TGCAGCGGAACAGGGATTTTAAAGACTGAAGCTTTCTTT.

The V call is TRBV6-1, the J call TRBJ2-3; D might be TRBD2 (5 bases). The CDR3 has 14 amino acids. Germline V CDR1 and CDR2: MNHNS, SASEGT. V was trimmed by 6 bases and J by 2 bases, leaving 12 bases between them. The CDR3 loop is CASREDRDTDTQYF. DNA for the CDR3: TGTGCCAGCAGAGAGGACCGGGACACAGATACGCAGTATTTT.

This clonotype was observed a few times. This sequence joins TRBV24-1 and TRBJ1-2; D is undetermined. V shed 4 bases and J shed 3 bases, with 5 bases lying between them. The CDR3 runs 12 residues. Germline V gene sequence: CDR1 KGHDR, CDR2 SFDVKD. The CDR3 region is CATSEGYYGYTF. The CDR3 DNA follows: TGTGCCACCAGTGAGGGTTACTATGGCTACACCTTC.

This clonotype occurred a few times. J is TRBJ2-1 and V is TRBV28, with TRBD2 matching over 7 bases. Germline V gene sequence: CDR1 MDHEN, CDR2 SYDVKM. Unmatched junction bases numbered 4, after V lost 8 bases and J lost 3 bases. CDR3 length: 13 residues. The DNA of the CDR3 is TGTGCCAGCCGAGGGACTAACTACAATGAGCAGTTCTTC. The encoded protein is CASRGTNYNEQFF.

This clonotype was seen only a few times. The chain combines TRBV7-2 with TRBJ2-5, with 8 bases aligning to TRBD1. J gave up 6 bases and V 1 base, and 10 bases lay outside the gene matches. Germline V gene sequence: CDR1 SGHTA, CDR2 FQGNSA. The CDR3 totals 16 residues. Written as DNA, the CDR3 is TGTGCCAGCAGCTTAGGAGAGATTGCAGGGGGCCAGACCCAGTACTTC. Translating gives CASSLGEIAGGQTQYF.

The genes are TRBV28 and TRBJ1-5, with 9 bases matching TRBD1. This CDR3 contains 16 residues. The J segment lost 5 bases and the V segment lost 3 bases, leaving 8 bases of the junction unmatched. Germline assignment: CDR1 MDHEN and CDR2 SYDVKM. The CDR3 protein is CASSLLGTGTDQPQHF. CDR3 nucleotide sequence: TGTGCCAGCAGTTTGCTTGGGACAGGGACCGATCAGCCCCAGCATTTT.

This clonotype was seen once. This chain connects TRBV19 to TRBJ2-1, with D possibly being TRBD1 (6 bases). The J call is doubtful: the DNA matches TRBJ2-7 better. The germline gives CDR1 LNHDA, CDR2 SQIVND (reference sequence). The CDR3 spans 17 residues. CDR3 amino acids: CASSIKQGWFSYNEQYF. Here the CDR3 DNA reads TGTGCCAGTAGTATTAAACAGGGTTGGTTCTCCTACAATGAGCAGTACTTC.

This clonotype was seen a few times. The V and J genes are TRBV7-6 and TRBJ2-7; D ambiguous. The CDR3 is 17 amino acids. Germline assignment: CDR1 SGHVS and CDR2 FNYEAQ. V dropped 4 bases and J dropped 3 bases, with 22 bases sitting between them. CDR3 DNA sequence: TGTGCCAGCAGCTCTCGATTCGAGCGCAGAATACACTACGAGCAGTACTTC. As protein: CASSSRFERRIHYEQYF.

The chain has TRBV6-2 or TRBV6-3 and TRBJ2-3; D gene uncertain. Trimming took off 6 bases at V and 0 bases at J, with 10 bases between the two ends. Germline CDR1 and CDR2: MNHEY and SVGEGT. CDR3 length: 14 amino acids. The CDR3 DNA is TGTGCCAGCAGCCCCGGGTTCAGCACAGATACGCAGTATTTT. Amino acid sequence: CASSPGFSTDTQYF.

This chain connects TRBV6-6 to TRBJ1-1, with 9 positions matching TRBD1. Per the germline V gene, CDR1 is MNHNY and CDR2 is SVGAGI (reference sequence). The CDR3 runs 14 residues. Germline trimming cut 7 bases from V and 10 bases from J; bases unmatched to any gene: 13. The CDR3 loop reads CASKGQGRGEGAFF. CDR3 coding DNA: TGTGCCAGCAAGGGACAGGGCAGGGGGGAAGGAGCTTTCTTT.

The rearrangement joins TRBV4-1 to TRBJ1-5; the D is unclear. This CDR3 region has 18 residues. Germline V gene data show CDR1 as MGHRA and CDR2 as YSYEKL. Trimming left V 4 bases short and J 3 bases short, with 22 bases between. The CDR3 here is CASSPVHLPGRYNQPQHF. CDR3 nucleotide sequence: TGCGCCAGCAGCCCGGTTCACCTCCCAGGACGATACAATCAGCCCCAGCATTTT.